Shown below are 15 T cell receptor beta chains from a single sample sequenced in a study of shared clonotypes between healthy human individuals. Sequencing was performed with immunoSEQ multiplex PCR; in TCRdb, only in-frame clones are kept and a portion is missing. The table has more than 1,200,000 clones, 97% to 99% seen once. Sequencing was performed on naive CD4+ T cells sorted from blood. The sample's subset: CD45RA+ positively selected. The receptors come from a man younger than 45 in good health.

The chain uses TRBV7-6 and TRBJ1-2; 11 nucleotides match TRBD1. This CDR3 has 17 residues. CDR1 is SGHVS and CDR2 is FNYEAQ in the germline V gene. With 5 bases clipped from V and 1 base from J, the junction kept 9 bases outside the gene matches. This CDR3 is CASSPGTGGRDNYGYTF. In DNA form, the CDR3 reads TGTGCCAGCAGCCCCGGGACAGGGGGTAGAGATAACTATGGCTACACCTTC. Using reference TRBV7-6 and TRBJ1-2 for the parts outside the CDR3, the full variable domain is GAGVSQSPRYKVTKRGQDVALRCDPISGHVSLYWYRQALGQGPEFLTYFNYEAQQDKSGLPNDRFSAERPEGSISTLTIQRTEQRDSAMYRCASSPGTGGRDNYGYTFGSGTRLTVV.

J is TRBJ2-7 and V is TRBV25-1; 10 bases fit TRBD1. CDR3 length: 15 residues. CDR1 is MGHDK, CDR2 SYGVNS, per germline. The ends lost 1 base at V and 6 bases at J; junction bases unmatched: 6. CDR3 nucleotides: TGTGCCAGCAGTGAATCGGACAGGGGGTGGTCCGAGCAGTACTTC. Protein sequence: CASSESDRGWSEQYF.

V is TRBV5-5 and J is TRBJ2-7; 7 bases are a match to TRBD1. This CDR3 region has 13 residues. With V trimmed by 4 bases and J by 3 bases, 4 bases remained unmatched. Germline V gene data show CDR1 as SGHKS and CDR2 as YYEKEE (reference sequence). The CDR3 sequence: CASSPGQNYEQYF. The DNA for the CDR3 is TGTGCCAGCAGCCCGGGACAGAACTACGAGCAGTACTTC. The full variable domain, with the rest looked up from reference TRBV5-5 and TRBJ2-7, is DAGVTQSPTHLIKTRGQQVTLRCSPISGHKSVSWYQQVLGQGPQFIFQYYEKEERGRGNFPDRFSARQFPNYSSELNVNALLLGDSALYLCASSPGQNYEQYFGPGTRLTVT.

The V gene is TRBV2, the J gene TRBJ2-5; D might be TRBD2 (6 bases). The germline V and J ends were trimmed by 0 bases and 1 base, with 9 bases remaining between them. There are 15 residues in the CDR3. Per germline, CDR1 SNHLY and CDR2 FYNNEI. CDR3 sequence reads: CASSEAWTTQETQYF. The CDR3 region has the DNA TGTGCCAGCAGTGAAGCTTGGACTACCCAAGAGACCCAGTACTTC.

CDR3 amino acids: CASKSRAGELFF. CDR3 nucleotide sequence: TGCGCCAGCAAATCGAGGGCCGGGGAGCTGTTTTTT. The chain carries TRBV10-1 and TRBJ2-2; maybe TRBD2 (5 bases). The germline V and J ends were trimmed by 7 bases and 6 bases, with 9 bases remaining between them. This CDR3 has 12 residues. CDR1 and CDR2 from the germline V gene are WNHNN and SYGVQD (reference sequence).

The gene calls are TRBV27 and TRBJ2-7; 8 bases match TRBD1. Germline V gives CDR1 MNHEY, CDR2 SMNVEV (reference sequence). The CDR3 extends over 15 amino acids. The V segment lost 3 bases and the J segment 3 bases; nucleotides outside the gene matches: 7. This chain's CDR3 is CASSLGQVTLYEQYF. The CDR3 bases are TGTGCCAGCAGTTTGGGACAGGTGACACTCTACGAGCAGTACTTC.

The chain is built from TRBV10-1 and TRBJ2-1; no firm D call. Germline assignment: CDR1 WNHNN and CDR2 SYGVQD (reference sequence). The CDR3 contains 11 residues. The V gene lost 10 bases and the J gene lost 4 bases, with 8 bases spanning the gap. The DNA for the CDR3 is TGCGCCACCAACAAGTACAATGAGCAGTTCTTC. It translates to CATNKYNEQFF.

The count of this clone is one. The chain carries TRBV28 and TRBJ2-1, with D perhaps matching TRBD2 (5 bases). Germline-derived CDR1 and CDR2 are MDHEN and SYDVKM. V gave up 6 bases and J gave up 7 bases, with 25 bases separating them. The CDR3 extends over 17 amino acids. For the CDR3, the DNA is TGTGCCAGCAGCCCACGTCTGAGGGCCCCCCTCGGGAATGAGCAGTTCTTC. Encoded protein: CASSPRLRAPLGNEQFF.

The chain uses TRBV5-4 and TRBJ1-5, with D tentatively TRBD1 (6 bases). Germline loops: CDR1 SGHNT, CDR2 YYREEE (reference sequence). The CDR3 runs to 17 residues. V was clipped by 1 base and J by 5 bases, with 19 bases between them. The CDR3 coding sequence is TGTGCCAGCAGCTTGTTCAACAGGGTCCTTACGGATCAGCCCCAGCATTTT. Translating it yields CASSLFNRVLTDQPQHF.

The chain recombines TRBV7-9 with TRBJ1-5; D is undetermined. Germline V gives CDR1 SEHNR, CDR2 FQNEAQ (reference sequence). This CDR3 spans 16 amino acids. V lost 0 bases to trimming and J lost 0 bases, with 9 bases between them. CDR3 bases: TGTGCCAGCAGCTTAGCAGGGTCCCCTAGCAATCAGCCCCAGCATTTT. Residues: CASSLAGSPSNQPQHF.

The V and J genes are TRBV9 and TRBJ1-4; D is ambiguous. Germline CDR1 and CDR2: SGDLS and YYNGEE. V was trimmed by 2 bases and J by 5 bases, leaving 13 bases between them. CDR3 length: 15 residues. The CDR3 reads CASSVIPNGNEKLFF. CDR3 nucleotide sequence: TGTGCCAGCAGCGTTATCCCCAATGGGAATGAAAAACTGTTTTTT. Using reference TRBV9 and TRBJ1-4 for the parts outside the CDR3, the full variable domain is DSGVTQTPKHLITATGQRVTLRCSPRSGDLSVYWYQQSLDQGLQFLIQYYNGEERAKGNILERFSAQQFPDLHSELNLSSLELGDSALYFCASSVIPNGNEKLFFGSGTQLSVL.

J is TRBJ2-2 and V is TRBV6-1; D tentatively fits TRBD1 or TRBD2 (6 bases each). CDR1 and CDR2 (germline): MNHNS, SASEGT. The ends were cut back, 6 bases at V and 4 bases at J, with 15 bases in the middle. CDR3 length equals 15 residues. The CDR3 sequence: CASRLNREVTGELFF. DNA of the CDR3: TGTGCCAGCAGGCTAAACAGGGAGGTCACCGGGGAGCTGTTTTTT.

The CDR3 coding sequence is TGCGCCAGCAGCCGGGACAGCCATAATGAAAAACTGTTTTTT. This translates into CASSRDSHNEKLFF. The rearrangement joins TRBV5-1 to TRBJ1-4; 7 nucleotides agree with TRBD1. CDR1 is SGHRS, CDR2 YFSETQ, per germline. V dropped 4 bases and J dropped 4; count of bases not matched to a gene: 4. The CDR3 contains 14 residues.

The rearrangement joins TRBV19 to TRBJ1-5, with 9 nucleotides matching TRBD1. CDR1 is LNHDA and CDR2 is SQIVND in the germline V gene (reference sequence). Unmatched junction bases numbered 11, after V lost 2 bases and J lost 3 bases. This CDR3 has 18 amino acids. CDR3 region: CASSIRRRQGVLNQPQHF. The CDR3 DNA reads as TGTGCCAGTAGTATACGCCGTAGACAGGGGGTCCTCAATCAGCCCCAGCATTTT.

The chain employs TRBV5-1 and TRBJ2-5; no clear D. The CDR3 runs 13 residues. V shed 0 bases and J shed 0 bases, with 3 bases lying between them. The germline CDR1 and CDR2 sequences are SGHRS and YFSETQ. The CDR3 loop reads CASSLAYQETQYF. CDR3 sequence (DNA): TGCGCCAGCAGCTTGGCGTACCAAGAGACCCAGTACTTC.